Listed here are 13 T cell receptor beta chains from one sample, sequenced in a study of a mutant IDH1 vaccine in newly diagnosed glioma listed by TCRdb under 2021. In light of the paper, this sample's time point label describes: week 11, during vaccination. A 20-mer mutant IDH1 peptide at 300 micrograms in Montanide made up each vaccine dose, which was injected subcutaneously together with topical imiquimod. No antigens are known for them. Library construction relied on the immunoSEQ multiplex PCR assay. TCRdb holds this immuneACCESS table with in-frame rearrangements only. Some clones are missing; in checked studies, unresolved V genes explain under half, and the rest has no known cause. This sample lists around 40,000 clones; 65% to 85% were detected once. Roughly 2% of the sample rests with the top ten. This specimen was PBMCs, taken from a glioma patient whose treatment included an IDH1 peptide vaccine. The receptors were gathered from a middle-aged man with glioma.

V is TRBV10-3 and J is TRBJ2-7; perhaps D is TRBD1 or TRBD2 (5 bases each). CDR1 and CDR2 (germline): ENHRY, SYGVKD. V gave up 6 bases and J gave up 2 bases, with 11 bases separating them. This CDR3 has 13 residues. This chain's CDR3 is CAISGDGPYEQYF. CDR3 bases: TGTGCCATCAGCGGGGACGGTCCCTACGAGCAGTACTTC.

CDR3 in amino acids: CATSSRRTGRVSNQPQHF. For the CDR3, the DNA is TGTGCCACCAGCAGCCGAAGGACAGGAAGGGTAAGCAATCAGCCCCAGCATTTT. V usage is TRBV15 and J usage is TRBJ1-5; the match to TRBD1 covers 7 bases. J lost 1 base, V lost 3 bases, and 12 bases had no gene match. Germline assignment: CDR1 LNHNV and CDR2 YYDKDF (reference sequence). The length of the CDR3 is 18 residues.

This chain connects TRBV6-1 to TRBJ1-1; D gene unclear. V was pared by 4 bases and J by 1 base, with 13 bases between. From germline, CDR1 is MNHNS and CDR2 SASEGT. The CDR3 sequence is 15 residues long. The CDR3 is CASSGRTAGNTEAFF. In nucleotides, the CDR3 is TGTGCCAGCAGTGGCCGAACCGCTGGGAACACTGAAGCTTTCTTT.

The chain carries TRBV7-4 and TRBJ1-4, with D possibly matching TRBD1 (6 bases). The V gene lost 4 bases and the J gene lost 4 bases, with 13 bases spanning the gap. The germline V gene encodes CDR1 SGHVT and CDR2 SQSDAQ. The CDR3 has 15 amino acids. The CDR3 reads CASSWRDILNEKLFF. For the CDR3, the DNA is TGTGCCAGCAGCTGGCGGGACATCCTTAATGAAAAACTGTTTTTT.

The rearrangement links TRBV2 to TRBJ2-5; 7 bases agree with TRBD2. V lost 10 bases and J lost 5; bases outside the gene matches: 10. Germline V gives CDR1 SNHLY, CDR2 FYNNEI. The CDR3 is 13 amino acids. The CDR3 sequence: CATLAVGRETQYF. The CDR3 DNA reads TGTGCCACCCTGGCCGTCGGGAGGGAGACCCAGTACTTC.

The genes are TRBV5-1 and TRBJ1-1; D is uncertain. Germline values: CDR1 SGHRS, CDR2 YFSETQ. The CDR3 totals 16 residues. Trimming took 4 bases from V and 1 from J, leaving 17 bases between them. The CDR3 sequence: CASSIKVSSANTEAFF. The CDR3 bases are TGCGCCAGCAGCATCAAGGTTTCGTCGGCGAACACTGAAGCTTTCTTT.

The CDR3, as DNA: TGTGCCAGTAGTCGTACTAGCGGGTTTTCTAGCTCCTACAATGAGCAGTTCTTC. It specifies CASSRTSGFSSSYNEQFF. The chain is built from TRBV19 and TRBJ2-1; TRBD2 matches at 9 bases. The junction had 11 bases not matched to a gene; V was cut back by 5 bases and J by 0 bases. The CDR3 runs 18 residues. CDR1 and CDR2 (germline): LNHDA, SQIVND (reference sequence).

This clone was observed a few times. The chain has TRBV5-4 and TRBJ2-7, with 10 bases that match TRBD1. Losses at the gene ends were 0 bases for V and 6 bases for J; bases not matched to a gene: 6. Germline V gene sequence: CDR1 SGHNT, CDR2 YYREEE (reference sequence). This CDR3 is 15 amino acids long. As DNA, the CDR3 is TGTGCCAGCAGCTTGGGACAGGGGGCGTCGGGCGAGCAGTACTTC. Translating gives CASSLGQGASGEQYF.

This clone was counted a few times. The chain recombines TRBV7-9 with TRBJ1-4; D is uncertain. The CDR3 is made up of 12 amino acids. Germline values: CDR1 SEHNR, CDR2 FQNEAQ (reference sequence). The germline V and J ends were trimmed by 5 bases and 8 bases, with 9 bases remaining between them. This CDR3 is CASSPVEEKLFF. The CDR3, as DNA: TGTGCCAGCAGCCCAGTGGAGGAAAAACTGTTTTTT.

There are a few counts of this clone. This sequence joins TRBV6-5 and TRBJ1-1, with D tentatively TRBD1 (5 bases). The CDR3 runs to 14 residues. Germline V gene data show CDR1 as MNHEY and CDR2 as SVGAGI. The V end lost 6 bases, the J end lost 5 bases, and 16 bases lay between the germline ends. CDR3 sequence: CASSLLQGKTEAFF. CDR3 bases: TGTGCCAGCAGCCTTCTCCAGGGAAAGACTGAAGCTTTCTTT.

The chain links TRBV29-1 to TRBJ2-1, with 11 nucleotides matching TRBD2. Germline-derived CDR1 and CDR2 are SQVTM and ANQGSEA. The CDR3 consists of 16 residues. V gave up 6 bases and J gave up 3 bases; unmatched junction bases: 10. The CDR3 reads CSVEGTSGFLYNEQFF. The CDR3 DNA reads as TGCAGCGTGGAGGGGACTAGCGGATTTCTCTACAATGAGCAGTTCTTC.

This clone was seen a single time. The chain uses TRBV14 and TRBJ1-4; D is ambiguous. Trimming removed 0 bases at V and 0 bases at J, with 17 bases between. Germline CDR1 reads SGHDN; CDR2 reads FVKESK. This CDR3 is 19 amino acids long. DNA for the CDR3: TGTGCCAGCAGCCAAGATCTCGGCCGAACAACTGCAACTAATGAAAAACTGTTTTTT. The encoded protein is CASSQDLGRTTATNEKLFF.

This chain joins TRBV7-9 and TRBJ1-1; D is unresolved. Germline CDR1 is SEHNR and CDR2 is FQNEAQ (reference sequence). V was cut by 7 bases and J by 1 base, with 19 bases left in between. The CDR3 covers 16 residues. DNA for the CDR3: TGTGCCAGCACCCTAAGTGGGTGGGCGGAGAACACTGAAGCTTTCTTT. Amino acid sequence: CASTLSGWAENTEAFF.